Sequencing of this T cell receptor (beta chain) was carried out in a study of post-analysis software for immune sequencing data. Across the study: Patients had relapsing-remitting, secondary progressive or progressive-relapsing multiple sclerosis; some lacked subtype. Study-level points and caveats: Significantly lower normalized Chao1 diversity was seen in multiple sclerosis patients than in controls. A handful of TRBV segments were significantly more frequent in patients than in controls. TRBV5-6, TRBV5-1 and TRBV20-1 were among these segments.

Unique molecular identifiers were carried by the TCR beta cDNA libraries. TCRdb used MiXCR to reprocess the PCR reads, holding one entry per CDR3 protein. The sample contains a few hundred thousand distinct CDR3 sequences, 40% to 55% of which appear only once. CDR1 SGHTA and CDR2 FQGNSA come from the germline V gene. The CDR3 sequence is 14 residues long. Trimming left V 5 bases short and J 4 bases short, with 15 bases between. Worth noting for this clonotype: Its specificity is not known.

The genes are TRBV7-2 and TRBJ2-7, with D possibly matching TRBD1 (5 bases). The TCR was taken from a girl aged 10 to 17 with multiple sclerosis. Input material: blood. The CDR3 sequence: CASSPRSQGYEQYF. The CDR3 nucleotides read TGTGCCAGCAGCCCCCGTAGCCAGGGTTACGAGCAGTACTTC.